Listed below are T cell receptor beta chains from one sample, sequenced in a study of blood T cell repertoires in COVID-19. Some clones are missing from TCRdb's copy, which holds only in-frame ones; the method was immunoSEQ multiplex PCR. The repertoire holds some 250,000 clones, with approximately 84% as singletons. The sequenced material came from PBMCs or T cells enriched from blood (not recorded which). These receptors originate from a man aged 18-30 years who had recovered from COVID-19. Both conserved end residues are part of each CDR3. D genes are given only for firm matches. Some rows have no size entry. The others give once, few or many, or a class for an expanded clone.

>TRBJ1-1|TRBV7-6|TRBD1|-|21
TGTGCCAGCAGCCCCAGAATTACCGTAAGAGGATCCGGGACAGGGGACACTGAAGCTTTCTTT
CASSPRITVRGSGTGDTEAFF
>TRBJ2-5|TRBV6-1|TRBD2|-|18
TGTGCCAGCAGTGAATGGTCGGCTAGCGGGGGGGTACAGGGTACCCAGTACTTC
CASSEWSASGGVQGTQYF
>TRBJ1-2|TRBV11-2|TRBD1|-|16
TGTGCCAGCAGCTCCACAAAACAGGGGCAGGGCTATGGCTACACCTTC
CASSSTKQGQGYGYTF
>TRBJ2-7|TRBV2|-|-|15
TGTGCCAGCAGTGAAGGTGGAGGTGATGCCTACGAGCAGTACTTC
CASSEGGGDAYEQYF
>TRBJ1-2|TRBV27|-|-|13
TGTGCCAGCAGTTTTCGAGGGAACTATGGCTACACCTTC
CASSFRGNYGYTF
>TRBJ2-1|TRBV6-5|TRBD1|-|13
TGTGCCAGCAGTCTACAGGGGGCTCGCGAGCAGTTCTTC
CASSLQGAREQFF
>TRBJ2-5|TRBV28|TRBD1|-|13
TGTGCCAGCAGTTTAAGGGCAGGGGGCTCGCCCAACTTC
CASSLRAGGSPNF
>TRBJ2-5|TRBV11-2|-|-|14
TGTGCCAGCAGCTTAGGAGGCCAGCAAGAGACCCAGTACTTC
CASSLGGQQETQYF
>TRBJ2-1|TRBV5-4|TRBD2|-|16
TGTGCCAGCAGCTTGTATCCTAGCGGGGGGCACAATGAGCAGTTCTTC
CASSLYPSGGHNEQFF
>TRBJ1-3|TRBV30|TRBD1|once|16
TGTGCCTGGGAGGACCACAGGGGGCTAGTTGGAAACACCATATATTTT
CAWEDHRGLVGNTIYF
>TRBJ1-4|TRBV2|-|-|15
TGTGCCAGCGGTTCCCAGGGGTTGACTAATGAAAAACTGTTTTTT
CASGSQGLTNEKLFF
>TRBJ2-7|TRBV12-5|-|-|16
TGTGCTAGTGGTCTGACGGAGGGTGGGGCCGTATACGAGCAGTACTTC
CASGLTEGGAVYEQYF
>TRBJ1-1|TRBV10-2|TRBD1|-|12
TGCGCCAGCGGAACAGGGGGCACTGAAGCTTTCTTT
CASGTGGTEAFF
>TRBJ1-2|TRBV7-9|-|once|14
TGTGCCAGCAGCTTAATCGGGAGCGATAATGGCTACACCTTC
CASSLIGSDNGYTF
>TRBJ2-1|TRBV28|-|-|12
TGTGCCAGCAGTTTTTGGAGGAATGAGCAGTTCTTC
CASSFWRNEQFF
>TRBJ1-2|TRBV13|-|-|16
TGTGCCAGCAGCTCAGCACTACGACAGAGTGTCTATGGCTACACCTTC
CASSSALRQSVYGYTF
>TRBJ1-3|TRBV27|-|-|12
TGTGCCAGCGGCAGCGCTGGAAACACCATATATTTT
CASGSAGNTIYF
>TRBJ2-7|TRBV9|-|-|15
TGTGCCAGCAGCGTGGGACTGGGAAGCTCCTACGAGCAGTACTTC
CASSVGLGSSYEQYF
>TRBJ2-5|TRBV12-3/TRBV12-4|-|-|13
TGTGCCAGCAGTCGCGGGCTTTACGAGACCCAGTACTTC
CASSRGLYETQYF
>TRBJ1-5|TRBV6-5|-|-|13
TGTGCCAGCAGCGACAGTGGCAATCAGCCCCAGCATTTT
CASSDSGNQPQHF
>TRBJ2-1|TRBV19|TRBD2|-|20
TGTGCCAGTAGTATAGATACGGCGGTTGGGGGGAGGGGCTCCTACAATGAGCAGTTCTTC
CASSIDTAVGGRGSYNEQFF